This T cell receptor beta chain was obtained from a study of cytomegalovirus exposure and HLA in healthy donors. The primer mix had 60 Vbeta and 13 Jbeta primers. Sequenced by immunoSEQ multiplex PCR; TCRdb stores in-frame clones only, minus some. The sample includes around 150,000 clones, 75% to 80% of them seen just once. A remark on this clone: Its antigen remains unidentified.

Broader study findings: Reportedly, cytomegalovirus status was diagnosed with high sensitivity and specificity. Follow-up analysis later connected one missense variant in DCLRE1C with trimming of TCR beta V- and J-genes.

The receptor was derived from a man younger than 30 in good health and CMV-seronegative. Sequenced: PBMCs.

CDR3 loop: CASSPGGRTNEKLFF. CDR3 coding DNA: TGTGCCAGCAGTCCGGGCGGGAGGACTAATGAAAAACTGTTTTTT. The rearrangement links TRBV7-6 to TRBJ1-4; D is ambiguous. Germline loops: CDR1 SGHVS, CDR2 FNYEAQ. CDR3 size: 15 residues. V was pared by 6 bases and J by 2 bases, with 13 bases between.